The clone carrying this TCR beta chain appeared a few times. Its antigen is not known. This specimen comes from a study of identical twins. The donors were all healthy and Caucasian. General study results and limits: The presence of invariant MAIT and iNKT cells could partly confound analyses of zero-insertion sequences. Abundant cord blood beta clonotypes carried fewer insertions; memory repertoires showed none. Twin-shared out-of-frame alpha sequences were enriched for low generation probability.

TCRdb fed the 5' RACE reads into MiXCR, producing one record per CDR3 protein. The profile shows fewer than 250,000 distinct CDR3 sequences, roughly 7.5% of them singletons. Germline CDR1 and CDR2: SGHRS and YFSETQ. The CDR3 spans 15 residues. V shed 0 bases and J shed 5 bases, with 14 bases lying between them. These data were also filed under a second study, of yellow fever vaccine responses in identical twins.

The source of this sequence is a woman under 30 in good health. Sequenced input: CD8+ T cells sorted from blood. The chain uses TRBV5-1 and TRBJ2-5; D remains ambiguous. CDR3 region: CASSLVVASKETQYF. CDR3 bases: TGCGCCAGCAGCTTGGTTGTGGCTAGTAAGGAGACCCAGTACTTC.